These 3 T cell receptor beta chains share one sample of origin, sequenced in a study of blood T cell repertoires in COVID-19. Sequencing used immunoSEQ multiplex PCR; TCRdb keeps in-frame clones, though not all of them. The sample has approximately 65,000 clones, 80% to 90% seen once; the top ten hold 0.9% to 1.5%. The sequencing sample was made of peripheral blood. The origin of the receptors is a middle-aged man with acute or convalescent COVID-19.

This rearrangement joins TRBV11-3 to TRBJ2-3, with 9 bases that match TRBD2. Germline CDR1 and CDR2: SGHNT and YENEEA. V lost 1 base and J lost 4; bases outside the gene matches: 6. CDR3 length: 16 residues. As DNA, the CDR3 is TGTGCCAGCAGCTTAGGACTAGCGGTCCAACCAGATACGCAGTATTTT. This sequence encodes CASSLGLAVQPDTQYF.

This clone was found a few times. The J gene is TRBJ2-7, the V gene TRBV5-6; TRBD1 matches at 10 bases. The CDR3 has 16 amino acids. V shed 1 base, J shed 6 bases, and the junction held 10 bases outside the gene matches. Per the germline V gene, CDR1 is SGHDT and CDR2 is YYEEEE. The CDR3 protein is CASSLRRTGGTSEQYF. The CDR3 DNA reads TGTGCCAGCAGCTTGAGGAGGACAGGGGGGACCTCCGAGCAGTACTTC.

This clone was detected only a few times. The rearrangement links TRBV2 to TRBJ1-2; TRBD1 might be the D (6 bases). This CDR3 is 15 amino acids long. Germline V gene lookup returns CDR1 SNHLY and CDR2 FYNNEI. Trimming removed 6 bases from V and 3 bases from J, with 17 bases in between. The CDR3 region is CASSRGVTDDYGYTF. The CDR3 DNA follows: TGTGCCAGCAGCAGGGGAGTGACAGACGACTATGGCTACACCTTC.